Given below is one TCR beta chain in context. These data are taken from a study of blood T cell repertoires in COVID-19. As for the study in general: Acute and convalescent COVID-19 specimens originated in the United States, Italy and Spain. PBMCs, B-cell-depleted T cells, or T cells provided the cDNA or gDNA that made up the material.

CDR1 is LNHDA and CDR2 is SQIVND in the germline V gene (reference sequence). The ends lost 4 bases at V and 0 bases at J; junction bases unmatched: 8. The CDR3 has 16 amino acids. How the authors handled the data: Amplification of reference gene primers provided the estimated nucleated cell counts. Sequencing used immunoSEQ multiplex PCR; TCRdb keeps in-frame clones, though not all of them. Clone size and V and J calls were adopted from that table, with D and trimming inferred from the DNA. The sample includes around 620,000 clones, around 89% of them seen just once. This TCR came from a woman aged 18-29 years with acute or convalescent COVID-19. The V call is TRBV19, the J call TRBJ1-2; 7 bases align to TRBD1. The sequencing input was peripheral blood. CDR3 nucleotides: TGTGCCAGTAGTAACCCCAGACAGGGAACTAACTATGGCTACACCTTC. It specifies CASSNPRQGTNYGYTF. The whole variable domain, filled in from reference TRBV19 and TRBJ1-2, reads DGGITQSPKYLFRKEGQNVTLSCEQNLNHDAMYWYRQDPGQGLRLIYYSQIVNDFQKGDIAEGYSVSREKKESFPLTVTSAQKNPTAFYLCASSNPRQGTNYGYTFGSGTRLTVV.